A single sample gave rise to the 13 T cell receptor beta chains below, sequenced in a study of blood T cells in healthy people across ages. Primed by a sample-barcoded 5' primer and a J-beta primer mix, a second PCR proceeded for about 6 to 11 cycles. TCRdb used MiXCR to reprocess the 5' RACE reads, holding one entry per CDR3 protein. The table includes some 700,000 distinct CDR3 sequences, roughly 44% detected once. Source material: blood. Receptors were obtained from a woman in her sixties or seventies in good health.

The gene calls are TRBV28 and TRBJ2-7; 9 bases fit TRBD2. Germline CDR1 MDHEN, CDR2 SYDVKM. V lost 7 bases and J lost 1; bases outside the gene matches: 8. The CDR3 runs to 15 residues. The CDR3 spells CASNPTSGLSYEQYF. CDR3 nucleotide sequence: TGTGCCAGCAATCCGACTAGCGGACTATCCTACGAGCAGTACTTC.

This clonotype was detected a few times. The chain links TRBV5-1 to TRBJ2-1, with D possibly being TRBD2 (7 bases). The CDR3 is 14 residues long. Trimming pared 0 bases from V and 4 bases from J, leaving 8 bases between. Germline values: CDR1 SGHRS, CDR2 YFSETQ. Here the CDR3 reads CASSLEGGYNEQFF. CDR3 coding DNA: TGCGCCAGCAGCTTGGAGGGGGGGTACAATGAGCAGTTCTTC.

In the case of this clonotype: Possible read error: a much larger clone is one base away. The chain recombines TRBV7-2 with TRBJ2-3, with 10 bases lining up with TRBD2. The germline CDR1 and CDR2 sequences are SGHTA and FQGNSA. There are 17 residues in the CDR3. CDR3 protein: CASSLGASGGNTGTQYF. Here the CDR3 DNA reads TGTGCCAGCAGCTTAGGGGCTAGCGGGGGAAACACAGGTACGCAGTATTTT.

This chain uses TRBV5-1 with TRBJ2-1, with D perhaps matching TRBD2 (6 bases). The ends were cut back, 4 bases at V and 2 bases at J, with 16 bases in the middle. Germline CDR1 reads SGHRS; CDR2 reads YFSETQ. This CDR3 is 16 amino acids long. CDR3 bases: TGCGCCAGCAGCCTGACCGGGGAGCGGGCCTACAATGAGCAGTTCTTC. This encodes CASSLTGERAYNEQFF.

This clonotype was observed a few times. The chain recombines TRBV20-1 with TRBJ2-1, with 9 bases that match TRBD2. Germline lookup yields CDR1 DFQATT and CDR2 SNEGSKA (reference sequence). The J segment lost 5 bases and the V segment lost 4 bases, leaving 9 bases of the junction unmatched. The CDR3 extends over 15 amino acids. CDR3 loop: CSAIDSGSINNEQFF. The DNA for the CDR3 is TGCAGTGCTATCGATAGCGGGAGTATCAACAATGAGCAGTTCTTC.

With respect to this clonotype: A read error may account for a junction end that differs from germline. V and J are TRBV10-3 and TRBJ2-7; D perhaps matches TRBD1 (6 bases). The CDR3 consists of 14 residues. Germline V CDR1 and CDR2: ENHRY, SYGVKD. This CDR3 reads CANSESQGPYEQYF. In DNA form, the CDR3 reads TGTGCCAACAGTGAGTCACAGGGCCCCTACGAGCAGTACTTC.

This clonotype was detected only a few times. The junction departs from the called germline gene at one end, perhaps through a read error. V usage is TRBV20-1 and J usage is TRBJ2-1; D remains unclear. This CDR3 spans 12 amino acids. Germline lookup yields CDR1 DFQATT and CDR2 SNEGSKA (reference sequence). The CDR3 sequence is CSARDLGGERFF. CDR3 sequence (DNA): TGCAGTGCTAGAGATCTGGGCGGTGAGCGGTTCTTC.

The rearrangement joins TRBV14 to TRBJ2-1; 7 nucleotides align to TRBD2. Unmatched junction bases numbered 11, after V lost 1 base and J lost 8 bases. Per germline, CDR1 SGHDN and CDR2 FVKESK. The CDR3 extends over 16 amino acids. The CDR3 DNA reads as TGTGCCAGCAGCCAAGGACTAGCTCCTAGTGTCTATGAGCAGTTCTTC. Its protein is CASSQGLAPSVYEQFF.

The chain has TRBV2 and TRBJ1-4, with D uncertain. The CDR3 extends over 14 amino acids. CDR1 is SNHLY, CDR2 FYNNEI, per germline. V was pared by 5 bases and J by 5 bases, with 12 bases between. CDR3 sequence reads: CASSQGQNNEKLFF. The CDR3 coding sequence is TGTGCCAGCAGTCAAGGGCAGAACAATGAAAAACTGTTTTTT. Filled out from reference TRBV2 and TRBJ1-4, the complete variable domain reads EPEVTQTPSHQVTQMGQEVILRCVPISNHLYFYWYRQILGQKVEFLVSFYNNEISEKSEIFDDQFSVERPDGSNFTLKIRSTKLEDSAMYFCASSQGQNNEKLFFGSGTQLSVL.

The chain is built from TRBV29-1 and TRBJ2-7; D unresolved. The J call could be wrong; TRBJ2-5 is a better fit for the DNA end. This CDR3 contains 12 residues. The germline CDR1 and CDR2 sequences are SQVTM and ANQGSEA. The CDR3 region is CSVEMETETQYF. DNA of the CDR3: TGCAGCGTTGAGATGGAGACGGAGACCCAGTACTTC.

In the case of this clonotype: The junction departs from germline at one end; a sequencing error may be responsible. The rearrangement uses TRBV7-2 and TRBJ2-7, with D perhaps TRBD1 or TRBD2 (7 bases each). The CDR3 contains 18 residues. Germline assignment: CDR1 SGHTA and CDR2 FQGNSA. The CDR3 is CVSSSYGGSYRGSYEQYF. DNA for the CDR3: TGTGTCAGCAGCTCCTATGGCGGGAGTTACAGGGGCTCCTACGAGCAGTACTTC.

This rearrangement joins TRBV21-1 to TRBJ2-4; the table's TRBD1 call for D was not verified on the DNA. The J call may be incorrect, as the DNA end agrees better with TRBJ2-7. TRBV21-1 is deemed a pseudogene. The length of the CDR3 is 15 residues. In DNA form, the CDR3 reads TGTGCCAGCAGCCTCCACCCGGGACATTCCTACGAGCAGTACTTC. This encodes CASSLHPGHSYEQYF.

The rearrangement joins TRBV6-2 or TRBV6-3 to TRBJ2-6, with TRBD2 matching over 9 bases. The junction had 4 bases not matched to a gene; V was cut back by 7 bases and J by 0 bases. The CDR3 length is 16 residues. The V gene's germline CDR1 is MNHEY and CDR2 SVGEGT. The CDR3 reads CASTSGGHSGANVLTF. The CDR3 nucleotides are TGTGCCAGCACCAGCGGGGGGCACTCTGGGGCCAACGTCCTGACTTTC.